Listed below are T cell receptor beta chains from one sample, sequenced in a study of response to subunit inactivated influenza vaccine. Each CDR3 protein is one row after TCRdb ran MiXCR on the RT-PCR reads. This sample has 750,000 to 850,000 distinct CDR3 sequences, with about 18% found just once. This material consisted of PBMCs from blood, taken roughly 5 days after vaccination. The source of these receptors is a man in his fifties or sixties who received an inactivated influenza vaccine. The CDR3 runs from the conserved cysteine through the conserved F or W. D genes are given only for firm matches. A clone size is listed for some rows: how often the clone was seen (once, few, many), or a class if it is expanded.

NA,NA,TRBJ1-5,TRBV20-1,CSARYMMGQPQHF,TGCAGTGCTAGGTACATGATGGGTCAGCCCCAGCATTTT
NA,NA,TRBJ1-2,TRBV15,CATSRGRGVGNYGYTF,TGTGCCACCAGCAGAGGCCGAGGGGTTGGCAACTATGGCTACACCTTC
NA,NA,TRBJ2-7,TRBV4-1,CASSPGTTRSSYEQYF,TGCGCCAGCAGCCCTGGGACAACTCGAAGCTCCTACGAGCAGTACTTC
NA,TRBD1,TRBJ1-6,TRBV11-2,CASRGQGMSPLHF,TGTGCCAGCCGGGGACAGGGGATGTCACCCCTCCACTTT
NA,NA,TRBJ1-1,TRBV12-3/TRBV12-4,CASREGNSYTEAFF,TGTGCCAGCAGAGAAGGGAATAGTTACACTGAAGCTTTCTTT
few,NA,TRBJ2-2,TRBV5-6,CASSLSQPTGELFF,TGTGCCAGCAGCTTGAGCCAGCCCACCGGGGAGCTGTTTTTT
few,NA,TRBJ2-5,TRBV5-1,CASSLNAGTETQYF,TGCGCCAGCAGCTTGAATGCGGGCACGGAGACCCAGTACTTC
NA,NA,TRBJ2-1,TRBV29-1,CSVEDRTDNEQFF,TGCAGCGTTGAAGACAGGACCGACAATGAGCAGTTCTTC
NA,NA,TRBJ2-5,TRBV7-2,CASSLSKRFQETQYF,TGTGCCAGCAGCTTAAGTAAGCGCTTCCAAGAGACCCAGTACTTC
NA,NA,TRBJ2-5,TRBV7-8,CASSPSSGLTPQETQYF,TGTGCCAGCAGCCCTAGTAGCGGCTTAACCCCCCAAGAGACCCAGTACTTC
NA,NA,TRBJ2-3,TRBV2,CATEGDTDTQYF,TGTGCCACCGAGGGGGACACAGATACGCAGTATTTT
NA,NA,TRBJ1-4,TRBV5-1,CASSLSQSHEKLFF,TGCGCCAGCAGCTTGTCGCAGTCTCATGAAAAACTGTTTTTT
NA,TRBD2,TRBJ2-1,TRBV19,CASSNQLAGSGEQFF,TGTGCCAGTAGTAACCAACTAGCGGGAAGCGGTGAGCAGTTCTTC
many,TRBD1,TRBJ2-7,TRBV20-1,CSATLPDRGLYSYEQYF,TGCAGTGCTACTCTTCCGGACAGGGGGCTGTACTCCTACGAGCAGTACTTC
NA,NA,TRBJ2-4,TRBV5-5,CASRPSLRVTVKNIQYF,TGTGCCAGCAGGCCCAGCCTCAGGGTGACGGTCAAAAACATTCAGTACTTC
few,TRBD1,TRBJ1-2,TRBV12-3/TRBV12-4,CASRQGASRNYGYTF,TGTGCCAGTCGTCAGGGGGCGAGTAGGAACTATGGCTACACCTTC
NA,TRBD2,TRBJ2-3,TRBV20-1,CSAKTGGSTDTQYF,TGCAGTGCTAAAACGGGAGGGAGCACAGATACGCAGTATTTT
NA,NA,TRBJ2-3,TRBV20-1,CSAPPGITDTQYF,TGCAGTGCTCCACCTGGAATCACAGATACGCAGTATTTT
NA,NA,TRBJ1-6,TRBV7-9,CASSLAFGGNSPLHF,TGTGCCAGCAGCTTAGCGTTCGGGGGGAATTCACCCCTCCACTTT
NA,NA,TRBJ1-6,TRBV4-3,CASSQDRTDYSPLHF,TGCGCCAGCAGCCAAGACAGGACTGACTATTCACCCCTCCACTTT
few,NA,TRBJ2-3,TRBV20-1,CSAGAGAGATDTQYF,TGCAGTGCTGGTGCCGGGGCGGGGGCCACAGATACGCAGTATTTT
NA,NA,TRBJ2-7,TRBV20-1,CSARGAPVYEQYF,TGCAGTGCTAGAGGCGCGCCAGTCTACGAGCAGTACTTC
NA,NA,TRBJ2-3,TRBV29-1,CSVDLGGTDTQYF,TGCAGCGTTGATCTAGGGGGCACAGATACGCAGTATTTT
few,NA,TRBJ1-2,TRBV29-1,CSVPVLMDGYTF,TGCAGCGTCCCGGTCCTTATGGATGGCTACACCTTC
NA,NA,TRBJ2-7,TRBV6-2/TRBV6-3,CASSYGIPTVYEQYF,TGTGCCAGCAGTTACGGGATCCCGACAGTCTACGAGCAGTACTTC
many,NA,TRBJ2-7,TRBV7-2,CASSLARETEQYF,TGTGCCAGCAGCTTAGCGAGAGAGACAGAGCAGTACTTC
few,NA,TRBJ2-1,TRBV5-5,CASSLDGDPGYNEQFF,TGTGCCAGCAGCTTGGATGGGGACCCCGGCTACAATGAGCAGTTCTTC